This passage covers 18 T cell receptor beta chains from one sample sequenced in a study of technical replicates of blood from a few donors. TCRdb keeps only in-frame clones here, not all; method: immunoSEQ multiplex PCR. The sample has 80,000 or so clones, around 94% seen once. Material: T cells isolated from PBMCs. Every receptor here comes from a human donor in good health.

Notes on this clone: The junction and the germline gene differ at one end; a read error may be behind it. This chain uses TRBV28 with TRBJ2-4; 7 positions match TRBD1. Germline lookup yields CDR1 MDHEN and CDR2 SYDVKM. The CDR3 totals 19 residues. This chain's CDR3 is CASSLSGTAVSLAKNIQYF. CDR3 DNA sequence: TGTGCCAGCAGCTTATCCGGGACAGCAGTTTCCTTAGCCAAAAACATTCAGTACTTC.

The CDR3 region is CASGETGGYEKLFF. CDR3 DNA: TGTGCCAGCGGAGAGACAGGGGGCTACGAAAAACTGTTTTTT. The rearrangement joins TRBV18 to TRBJ1-4; 10 bases are shared with TRBD1. V shed 8 bases, J shed 8 bases, and the junction held 8 bases outside the gene matches. This CDR3 region has 14 residues. Germline lookup yields CDR1 KGHSH and CDR2 LQKENI.

CDR3 loop: CASSSPGVQETQYF. CDR3 bases: TGTGCCAGCAGTTCCCCCGGGGTCCAAGAGACCCAGTACTTC. This chain joins TRBV25-1 and TRBJ2-5, with TRBD2 as a possible D gene (5 bases). The ends were cut back, 5 bases at V and 1 base at J, with 11 bases in the middle. The V gene's germline CDR1 is MGHDK and CDR2 SYGVNS. There are 14 residues in the CDR3. Full variable domain (missing parts from reference TRBV25-1 and TRBJ2-5): EADIYQTPRYLVIGTGKKITLECSQTMGHDKMYWYQQDPGMELHLIHYSYGVNSTEKGDLSSESTVSRIRTEHFPLTLESARPSHTSQYLCASSSPGVQETQYFGPGTRLLVL.

J is TRBJ1-2 and V is TRBV18, with D possibly being TRBD1 (5 bases). Germline CDR1 reads KGHSH; CDR2 reads LQKENI. The V gene lost 3 bases and the J gene lost 6 bases, with 14 bases spanning the gap. The CDR3 covers 14 residues. CDR3 residues: CASSPRGETDGYTF. CDR3 nucleotide sequence: TGTGCCAGCTCACCTAGGGGTGAAACAGATGGCTACACCTTC. Supplemented by reference TRBV18 and TRBJ1-2, the full variable domain reads NAGVMQNPRHLVRRRGQEARLRCSPMKGHSHVYWYRQLPEEGLKFMVYLQKENIIDESGMPKERFSAEFPKEGPSILRIQQVVRGDSAAYFCASSPRGETDGYTFGSGTRLTVV.

This chain uses TRBV18 with TRBJ2-7; possibly TRBD2 for D (5 bases). Germline-derived CDR1 and CDR2 are KGHSH and LQKENI. The V and J ends lost 2 bases and 1 base respectively, with 9 bases between them. The CDR3 consists of 14 residues. The chain's CDR3 is CASSPNPGSYEQYF. DNA of the CDR3: TGTGCCAGCTCACCAAACCCGGGGTCCTACGAGCAGTACTTC.

This chain links TRBV10-3 with TRBJ2-2; tentatively, D is TRBD1 (6 bases). Germline V gene data show CDR1 as ENHRY and CDR2 as SYGVKD. V was shortened by 4 bases and J by 0 bases, with 9 bases between the two germline ends. The CDR3 loop spans 15 amino acids. The CDR3 protein is CAISAGATNTGELFF. In DNA form, the CDR3 reads TGTGCCATCAGTGCAGGGGCCACGAACACCGGGGAGCTGTTTTTT.

The chain is built from TRBV28 and TRBJ2-2, with 12 nucleotides matching TRBD2. The germline gives CDR1 MDHEN, CDR2 SYDVKM. V shed 5 bases and J 6 bases; nucleotides not matched to a gene: 1. The CDR3 contains 14 residues. The CDR3 DNA reads TGTGCCAGCAGTCCTAGCGGGAGGGCCGGGGAGCTGTTTTTT. Amino acids: CASSPSGRAGELFF.

V usage is TRBV5-4 and J usage is TRBJ1-2; 7 bases are shared with TRBD1. The junction had 11 bases not matched to a gene; V was cut back by 4 bases and J by 5 bases. CDR1 and CDR2 (germline): SGHNT, YYREEE (reference sequence). The CDR3 covers 15 residues. The CDR3 sequence: CASSKRQGREYGYTF. CDR3 nucleotide sequence: TGTGCCAGCAGCAAAAGACAGGGAAGGGAATATGGCTACACCTTC.

This chain links TRBV19 with TRBJ1-2; D is ambiguous. Germline assignment: CDR1 LNHDA and CDR2 SQIVND (reference sequence). The V and J ends lost 0 bases and 7 bases respectively, with 15 bases between them. The CDR3 totals 15 residues. CDR3 amino acids: CASSIDSAALRGYTF. The DNA of the CDR3 is TGTGCCAGTAGTATAGACAGCGCAGCTCTTCGTGGCTACACCTTC.

This chain joins TRBV7-9 and TRBJ1-1, with a possible D match to TRBD1 (6 bases). This CDR3 has 13 amino acids. The V gene lost 5 bases and the J gene lost 7 bases, with 14 bases spanning the gap. Germline V CDR1 and CDR2: SEHNR, FQNEAQ (reference sequence). CDR3 sequence: CASSLGGEGEAFF. As DNA, the CDR3 is TGTGCCAGCAGCCTAGGGGGGGAGGGTGAAGCTTTCTTT.

The chain recombines TRBV27 with TRBJ1-5, with 10 bases aligning to TRBD1. J was trimmed by 6 bases and V by 1 base; bases with no gene match: 9. There are 17 residues in the CDR3. The germline V gene encodes CDR1 MNHEY and CDR2 SMNVEV (reference sequence). Here the CDR3 reads CASSLYGTGALSQPQHF. As DNA, the CDR3 is TGTGCCAGCAGTTTATACGGGACAGGGGCTTTGAGTCAGCCCCAGCATTTT.

V is TRBV6-5 and J is TRBJ1-5; 8 bases match TRBD1. V gave up 6 bases and J gave up 4 bases; unmatched junction bases: 8. Germline V lookup: CDR1 MNHEY, CDR2 SVGAGI. The CDR3 is 15 residues long. As DNA, the CDR3 is TGTGCCAGCAGCCGGTTCAGGGGGCTAAATCAGCCCCAGCATTTT. It codes for CASSRFRGLNQPQHF.

The rearrangement uses TRBV19 and TRBJ1-1; the match to TRBD1 covers 7 bases. Germline V gives CDR1 LNHDA, CDR2 SQIVND (reference sequence). With 0 bases clipped from V and 3 bases from J, the junction kept 7 bases outside the gene matches. This CDR3 has 16 residues. The CDR3 loop is CASSIEGQAMDTEAFF. CDR3 DNA sequence: TGTGCCAGTAGTATAGAAGGACAGGCTATGGACACTGAAGCTTTCTTT. The full variable domain, rest sourced from reference TRBV19 and TRBJ1-1, is DGGITQSPKYLFRKEGQNVTLSCEQNLNHDAMYWYRQDPGQGLRLIYYSQIVNDFQKGDIAEGYSVSREKKESFPLTVTSAQKNPTAFYLCASSIEGQAMDTEAFFGQGTRLTVV.

The rearrangement joins TRBV5-1 to TRBJ1-1; D not resolved. Per the germline V gene, CDR1 is SGHRS and CDR2 is YFSETQ. The CDR3 contains 12 residues. V shed 4 bases and J shed 2 bases, with 6 bases lying between them. DNA for the CDR3: TGCGCCAGCAGCATGGCTAACACTGAAGCTTTCTTT. Amino acids: CASSMANTEAFF.

This clone was counted between two and nine times. The rearrangement uses TRBV4-2 and TRBJ1-5; D might be TRBD1 (6 bases). The CDR3 contains 14 residues. Germline loops: CDR1 LGHNA, CDR2 YNFKEQ. The V end was cut by 1 base, the J end by 5 bases, with 9 bases between. CDR3: CASSQGRTDQPQHF. The CDR3 region has the DNA TGTGCCAGCAGCCAAGGCCGGACAGATCAGCCCCAGCATTTT.

The V and J genes are TRBV6-5 and TRBJ2-7; 9 bases are shared with TRBD2. This CDR3 is built from 14 residues. The junction had 10 bases not matched to a gene; V was cut back by 10 bases and J by 3 bases. The germline V gene has CDR1 MNHEY and CDR2 SVGAGI. The DNA for the CDR3 is TGTGCCACAACCATGACTAGCGGTTACTACGAGCAGTACTTC. This codes for CATTMTSGYYEQYF.

This chain links TRBV6-1 with TRBJ2-7, with 8 bases lining up with TRBD2. Germline-derived CDR1 and CDR2 are MNHNS and SASEGT. Trimming cost V 8 bases and J 2 bases; bases outside gene matches: 11. The CDR3 consists of 15 residues. The CDR3 DNA follows: TGTGCCAGCTTAGTAGAGCGGGGGCCGACCTACGAGCAGTACTTC. This sequence encodes CASLVERGPTYEQYF.

J is TRBJ2-1 and V is TRBV9, with D possibly matching TRBD1 (5 bases). Trimming removed 0 bases from V and 6 bases from J, with 10 bases in between. CDR3 length: 14 residues. Germline V lookup: CDR1 SGDLS, CDR2 YYNGEE. CDR3 loop: CASSVAGSGNEQFF. The DNA for the CDR3 is TGTGCCAGCAGCGTAGCAGGGTCGGGCAATGAGCAGTTCTTC.